Listed here is a single T cell receptor (beta chain). The antigen is unknown. One entry per CDR3 protein, called by TCRdb with MiXCR from the reads. The table has some 320,000 distinct CDR3 sequences, 25% to 35% seen once; the top ten hold 15% to 25%. This specimen belongs to a study of T cell repertoires in cytomegalovirus infection. Study-level background: Evidence of both CMV infection and a matching HLA type came from public TCR beta signatures. Study results and caveats: Summed public TCR beta family frequency identified CMV carriers bearing the relevant HLA. Clonotypes of TCR beta that were HLA-C-restricted and CMV-specific dominated the ex vivo response.

The sample was cultured PBMCs, taken from culture after CMV antigen stimulation. The TCR sequence derives from a human donor in good health (CMV status not recorded). Some clones in this sample may be carry-over from other donors' samples.

CDR3 residues: CASSSGLRSYNEQFF. The CDR3, as DNA: TGTGCCAGCAGCTCGGGACTACGATCGTACAATGAGCAGTTCTTC. The V and J genes are TRBV7-2 and TRBJ2-1, with 7 bases aligning to TRBD2. V gave up 4 bases and J gave up 4 bases; unmatched junction bases: 7. The CDR3 has 15 residues. Germline CDR1 SGHTA, CDR2 FQGNSA.